The entry below describes one T cell receptor (beta chain). Antigen unknown. It was approximately 9.4 ml of fresh peripheral blood that supplied the PBMCs. This sample was included in a study of T cells in Graves' hyperthyroidism and ophthalmopathy. Study-wide findings and caveats: Most thyroid clonotypes with frequency above 0.001 were detected in blood.

The CDR3 totals 15 residues. Germline CDR1 SGHRS, CDR2 YFSETQ. Trimming removed 0 bases from V and 6 bases from J, with 12 bases in between. TCR beta CDR3 regions were amplified from RNA. With the HTBI primer set, the TCR CDR3 went through a first round of RT-PCR. One entry per CDR3 protein, called by TCRdb with MiXCR from the multiplex PCR reads. The top ten clones hold 7.5% to 8% of a sample with around 450,000 distinct CDR3 sequences, approximately 14% of them seen once. The source is a woman aged 18-30 years with Graves' hyperthyroidism. Source material: blood. This chain uses TRBV5-1 with TRBJ2-2, with TRBD2 as a possible D gene (6 bases). The CDR3 loop reads CASSLASGESGELFF. The DNA of the CDR3 is TGCGCCAGCAGCTTGGCGTCGGGAGAGTCCGGGGAGCTGTTTTTT.